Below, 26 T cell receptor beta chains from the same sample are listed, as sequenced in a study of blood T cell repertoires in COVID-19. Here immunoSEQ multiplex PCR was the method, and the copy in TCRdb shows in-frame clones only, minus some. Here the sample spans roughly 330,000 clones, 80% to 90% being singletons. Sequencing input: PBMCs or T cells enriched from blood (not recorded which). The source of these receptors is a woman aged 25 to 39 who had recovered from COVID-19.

CDR3 nucleotide sequence: TGTGCCAGCAGCTTTGACAGCAGGGGGCCCTACACCGGGGAGCTGTTTTTT. Translation gives CASSFDSRGPYTGELFF. The chain carries TRBV7-3 and TRBJ2-2, with 8 bases aligning to TRBD1. The trim removed 3 bases at V and 3 bases at J, leaving 9 bases unmatched. The CDR3 has 17 amino acids. Germline V gene sequence: CDR1 SGHTA, CDR2 FQGTGA.

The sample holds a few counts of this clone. CDR3 amino acids: CASSSGHGRPRSYNSPLHF. The CDR3 region has the DNA TGTGCCAGCAGCTCCGGGCATGGGAGACCTCGCTCCTATAATTCACCCCTCCACTTT. V is TRBV5-4 and J is TRBJ1-6; no clear D gene. Germline V gene sequence: CDR1 SGHNT, CDR2 YYREEE (reference sequence). Trimming left V 3 bases short and J 0 bases short, with 19 bases between. CDR3 length equals 19 residues.

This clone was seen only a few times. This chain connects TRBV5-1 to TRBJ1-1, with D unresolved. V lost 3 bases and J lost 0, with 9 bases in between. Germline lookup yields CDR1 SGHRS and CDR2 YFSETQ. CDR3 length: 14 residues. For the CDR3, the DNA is TGCGCCAGCAGCTGGACGGACTTGAACACTGAAGCTTTCTTT. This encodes CASSWTDLNTEAFF.

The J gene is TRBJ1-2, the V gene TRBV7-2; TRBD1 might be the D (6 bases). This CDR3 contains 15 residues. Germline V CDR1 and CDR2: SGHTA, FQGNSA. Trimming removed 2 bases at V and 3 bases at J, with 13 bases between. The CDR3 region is CASSLRVRTDYGYTF. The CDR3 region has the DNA TGTGCCAGCAGCTTACGCGTTCGGACAGACTATGGCTACACCTTC. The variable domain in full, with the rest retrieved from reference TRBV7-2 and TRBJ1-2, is GAGVSQSPSNKVTEKGKDVELRCDPISGHTALYWYRQSLGQGLEFLIYFQGNSAPDKSGLPSDRFSAERTGGSVSTLTIQRTQQEDSAVYLCASSLRVRTDYGYTFGSGTRLTVV.

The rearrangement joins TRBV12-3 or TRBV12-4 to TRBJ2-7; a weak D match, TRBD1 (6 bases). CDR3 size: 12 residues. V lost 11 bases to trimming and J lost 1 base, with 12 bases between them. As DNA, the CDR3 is TGTGCCGAACAGACAGGTTCCTACGAGCAGTACTTC. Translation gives CAEQTGSYEQYF.

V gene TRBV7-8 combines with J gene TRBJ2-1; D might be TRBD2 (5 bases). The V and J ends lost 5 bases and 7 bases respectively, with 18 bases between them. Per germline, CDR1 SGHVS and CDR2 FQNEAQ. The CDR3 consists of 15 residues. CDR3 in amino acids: CASSPGRASGNEQFF. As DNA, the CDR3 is TGTGCCAGCAGCCCAGGACGGGCCTCGGGGAATGAGCAGTTCTTC.

The CDR3 sequence: CASNPSGGAYNEQFF. The CDR3 nucleotides are TGTGCCAGCAACCCTAGCGGGGGGGCCTACAATGAGCAGTTCTTC. V is TRBV2 and J is TRBJ2-1, with 12 bases identical to TRBD2. This CDR3 region has 15 residues. CDR1 and CDR2 (germline): SNHLY, FYNNEI. The V gene end was trimmed by 7 bases and the J gene end by 2 bases; junction bases not matched to a gene: 3.

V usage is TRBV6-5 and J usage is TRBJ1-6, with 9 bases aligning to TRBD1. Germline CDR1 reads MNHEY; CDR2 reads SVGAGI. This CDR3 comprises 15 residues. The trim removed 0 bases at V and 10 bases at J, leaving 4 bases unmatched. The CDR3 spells CASSYSTGGGSPLHF. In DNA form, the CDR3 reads TGTGCCAGCAGTTACTCCACAGGGGGCGGATCACCCCTCCACTTT.

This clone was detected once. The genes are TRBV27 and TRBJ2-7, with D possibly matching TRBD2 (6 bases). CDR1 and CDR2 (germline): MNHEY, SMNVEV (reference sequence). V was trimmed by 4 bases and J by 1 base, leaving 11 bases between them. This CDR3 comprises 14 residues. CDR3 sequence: CASSWGVQSYEQYF. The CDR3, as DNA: TGTGCCAGCAGTTGGGGGGTTCAGTCCTACGAGCAGTACTTC.

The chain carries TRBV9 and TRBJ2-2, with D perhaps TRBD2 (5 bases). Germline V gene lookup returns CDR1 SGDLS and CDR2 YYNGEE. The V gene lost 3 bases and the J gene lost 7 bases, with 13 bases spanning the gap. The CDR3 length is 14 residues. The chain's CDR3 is CASSAKRDLGELFF. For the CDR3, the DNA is TGTGCCAGCAGCGCAAAGAGGGATCTCGGGGAGCTGTTTTTT.

The CDR3 DNA reads TGTGCCAGCCGGGGGGTGATGAACACTGAAGCTTTCTTT. Protein: CASRGVMNTEAFF. The chain employs TRBV19 and TRBJ1-1; the D gene is possibly TRBD1 (5 bases). Germline-derived CDR1 and CDR2 are LNHDA and SQIVND (reference sequence). Trimming shortened V by 9 bases and J by 0 bases, and 11 bases separated the two germline ends. CDR3 length equals 13 residues.

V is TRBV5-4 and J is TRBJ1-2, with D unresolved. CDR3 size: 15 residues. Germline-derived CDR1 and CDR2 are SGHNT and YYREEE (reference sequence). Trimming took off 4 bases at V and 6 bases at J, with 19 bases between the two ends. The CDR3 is CASSPAARLTHGYTF. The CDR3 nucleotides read TGTGCCAGCAGCCCCGCGGCCAGATTAACCCATGGCTACACCTTC.

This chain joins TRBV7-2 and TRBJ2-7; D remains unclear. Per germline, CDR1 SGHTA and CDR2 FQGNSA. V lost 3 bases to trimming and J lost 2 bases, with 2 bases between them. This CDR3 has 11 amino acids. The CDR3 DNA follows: TGTGCCAGCAGCTTCGCCTACGAGCAGTACTTC. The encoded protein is CASSFAYEQYF.

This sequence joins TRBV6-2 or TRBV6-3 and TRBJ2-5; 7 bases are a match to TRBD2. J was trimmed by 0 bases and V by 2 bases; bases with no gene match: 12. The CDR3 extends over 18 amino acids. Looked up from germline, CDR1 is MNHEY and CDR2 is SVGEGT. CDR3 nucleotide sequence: TGTGCCAGCAGTTACGAGCCGTATGTTGCGGGGGACCAAGAGACCCAGTACTTC. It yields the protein CASSYEPYVAGDQETQYF.

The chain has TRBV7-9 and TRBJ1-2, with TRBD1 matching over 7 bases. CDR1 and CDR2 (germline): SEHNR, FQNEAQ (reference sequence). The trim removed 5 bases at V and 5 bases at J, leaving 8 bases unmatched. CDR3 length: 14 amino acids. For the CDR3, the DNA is TGTGCCAGCAGCCTTGAGTCACAGGGGTATGGCTACACCTTC. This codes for CASSLESQGYGYTF.

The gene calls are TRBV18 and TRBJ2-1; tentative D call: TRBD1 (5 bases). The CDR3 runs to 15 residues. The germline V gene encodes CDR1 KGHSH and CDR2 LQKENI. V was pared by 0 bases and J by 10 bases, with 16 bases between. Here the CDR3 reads CASSPPSGKGREQFF. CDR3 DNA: TGTGCCAGCTCACCACCTTCAGGGAAAGGTCGGGAGCAGTTCTTC.

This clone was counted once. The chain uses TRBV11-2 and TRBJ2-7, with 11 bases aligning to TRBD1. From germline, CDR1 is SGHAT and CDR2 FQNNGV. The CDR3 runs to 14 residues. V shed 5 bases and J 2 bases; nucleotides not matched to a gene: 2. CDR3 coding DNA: TGTGCCAGCAGCCAGGACAGGGGGCCCTACGAGCAGTACTTC. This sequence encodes CASSQDRGPYEQYF.

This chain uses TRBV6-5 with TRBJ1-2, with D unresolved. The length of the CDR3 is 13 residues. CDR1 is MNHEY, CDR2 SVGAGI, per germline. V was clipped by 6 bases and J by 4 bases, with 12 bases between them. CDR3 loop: CASRDGEGYGYTF. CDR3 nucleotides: TGTGCCAGCAGGGATGGGGAGGGCTATGGCTACACCTTC.

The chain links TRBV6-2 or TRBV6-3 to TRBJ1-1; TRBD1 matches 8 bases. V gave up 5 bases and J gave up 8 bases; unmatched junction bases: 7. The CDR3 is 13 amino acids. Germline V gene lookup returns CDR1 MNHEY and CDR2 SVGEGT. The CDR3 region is CASSQGQVHEAFF. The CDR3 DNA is TGTGCCAGCAGTCAGGGACAGGTCCACGAAGCTTTCTTT.

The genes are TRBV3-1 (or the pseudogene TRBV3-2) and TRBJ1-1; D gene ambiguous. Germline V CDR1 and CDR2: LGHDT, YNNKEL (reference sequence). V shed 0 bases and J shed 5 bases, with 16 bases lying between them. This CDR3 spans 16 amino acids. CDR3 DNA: TGTGCCAGCAGCCAAGATGTATACTCCCCGAGGACTGAAGCTTTCTTT. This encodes CASSQDVYSPRTEAFF.

CDR3 amino acids: CASSEGRWERGTLIYEQYF. CDR3 coding DNA: TGTGCCAGCAGTGAAGGCCGGTGGGAGAGAGGCACTTTGATTTACGAGCAGTACTTC. This chain connects TRBV6-1 to TRBJ2-7; possible D gene TRBD2, 5 bases. Trimming cost V 1 base and J 4 bases, with 26 bases left between them. The germline CDR1 and CDR2 sequences are MNHNS and SASEGT. The CDR3 contains 19 residues.

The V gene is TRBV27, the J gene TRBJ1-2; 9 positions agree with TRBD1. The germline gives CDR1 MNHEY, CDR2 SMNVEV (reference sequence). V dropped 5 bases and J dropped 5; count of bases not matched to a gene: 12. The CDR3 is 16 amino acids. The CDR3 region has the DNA TGTGCCAGCAGTCCCGGGACAGGGACGGTCAGTTATGGCTACACCTTC. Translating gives CASSPGTGTVSYGYTF.

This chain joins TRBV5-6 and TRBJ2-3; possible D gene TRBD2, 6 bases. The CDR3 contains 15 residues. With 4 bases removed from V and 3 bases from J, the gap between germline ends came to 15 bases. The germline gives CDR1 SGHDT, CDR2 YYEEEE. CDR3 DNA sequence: TGTGCCAGCAGCCCCATGGGCGGGAATACAGATACGCAGTATTTT. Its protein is CASSPMGGNTDTQYF.

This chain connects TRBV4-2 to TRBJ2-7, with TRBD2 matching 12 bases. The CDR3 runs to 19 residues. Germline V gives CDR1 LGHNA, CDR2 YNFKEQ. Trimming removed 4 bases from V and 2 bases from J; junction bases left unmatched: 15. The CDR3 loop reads CASSLRSQPLAGGTYEQYF. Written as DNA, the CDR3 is TGTGCCAGCAGCCTCCGATCCCAGCCCCTAGCGGGGGGGACCTACGAGCAGTACTTC.

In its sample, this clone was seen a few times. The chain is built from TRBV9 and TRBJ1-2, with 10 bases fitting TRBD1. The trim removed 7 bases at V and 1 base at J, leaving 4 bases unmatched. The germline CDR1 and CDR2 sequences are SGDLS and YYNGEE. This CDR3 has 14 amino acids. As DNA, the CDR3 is TGTGCCAGCTTTGGGACAGGGGTTAACTATGGCTACACCTTC. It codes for CASFGTGVNYGYTF.

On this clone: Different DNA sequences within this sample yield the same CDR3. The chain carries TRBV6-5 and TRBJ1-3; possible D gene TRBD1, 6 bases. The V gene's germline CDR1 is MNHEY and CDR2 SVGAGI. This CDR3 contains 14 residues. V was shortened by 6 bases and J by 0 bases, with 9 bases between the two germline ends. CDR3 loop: CASRLGGSGNTIYF. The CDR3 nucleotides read TGTGCCAGCAGACTAGGGGGCTCTGGAAACACCATATATTTT.